One and the same sample provided the 20 T cell receptor beta chains below, sequenced in a study of T cell responses to AZD1222 COVID-19 vaccine. Using immunoSEQ multiplex PCR, the repertoire was profiled, and TCRdb retains in-frame clones only, with some absent. The profile shows 95,000 to 150,000 clones, roughly 90% of them singletons. The sequencing here drew on peripheral blood, taken on day 0 of AZD1222 vaccination. The receptors were gathered from an adult in good health.

This chain uses TRBV4-2 with TRBJ1-3; TRBD1 might be the D (6 bases). This CDR3 has 18 residues. Germline values: CDR1 LGHNA, CDR2 YNFKEQ. V lost 4 bases, J lost 1 base, and 20 bases lay in between. The CDR3 is CASSRGAAAGVSGNTIYF. The CDR3 DNA reads as TGTGCCAGCAGCCGGGGGGCAGCGGCCGGGGTGTCTGGAAACACCATATATTTT.

J is TRBJ2-1 and V is TRBV2, with D unresolved. The V gene's germline CDR1 is SNHLY and CDR2 FYNNEI. The CDR3 is 13 residues long. Trimming cost V 1 base and J 2 bases, with 3 bases left between them. The CDR3 DNA sequence: TGTGCCAGCAGTGAAGGTGCCTACAATGAGCAGTTCTTC. Translation: CASSEGAYNEQFF.

CDR3 loop: CASSHPGTGFPEAFF. For the CDR3, the DNA is TGTGCCAGCAGCCACCCCGGGACAGGGTTCCCTGAAGCTTTCTTT. This chain links TRBV3-1 (or the pseudogene TRBV3-2) with TRBJ1-1; 9 positions agree with TRBD1. Germline V lookup: CDR1 LGHDT, CDR2 YNNKEL (reference sequence). V trimming: 3 bases; J trimming: 6 bases; junction bases outside the gene matches: 8. This CDR3 contains 15 residues.

The J gene is TRBJ1-5, the V gene TRBV7-2, with D tentatively TRBD1 (5 bases). V dropped 5 bases and J dropped 7 bases, with 12 bases sitting between them. The CDR3 length is 13 residues. Germline CDR1 and CDR2: SGHTA and FQGNSA. The CDR3 reads CASSTQGGQPQHF. The CDR3 nucleotides read TGTGCCAGCAGCACCCAGGGTGGCCAGCCCCAGCATTTT.

V is TRBV18 and J is TRBJ1-4; no reliable D call. Germline V CDR1 and CDR2: KGHSH, LQKENI. Trimming left V 2 bases short and J 0 bases short, with 4 bases between. This CDR3 has 14 residues. In DNA form, the CDR3 reads TGTGCCAGCTCACCATCTGCAACTAATGAAAAACTGTTTTTT. This translates into CASSPSATNEKLFF.

This chain uses TRBV7-9 with TRBJ2-1; 9 bases are a match to TRBD2. This CDR3 is 15 amino acids long. The J segment lost 8 bases and the V segment lost 1 base, leaving 6 bases of the junction unmatched. Germline-derived CDR1 and CDR2 are SEHNR and FQNEAQ (reference sequence). CDR3: CASSLVGLAGHEQFF. The CDR3, as DNA: TGTGCCAGCAGCTTAGTGGGACTAGCAGGTCATGAGCAGTTCTTC.

The rearrangement joins TRBV5-4 to TRBJ2-7; a weak D match, TRBD2 (5 bases). This CDR3 region has 12 residues. Trimming pared 4 bases from V and 3 bases from J, leaving 8 bases between. CDR1 is SGHNT, CDR2 YYREEE, per germline (reference sequence). As DNA, the CDR3 is TGTGCCAGCAGCACGGGATACTACGAGCAGTACTTC. This gives the protein CASSTGYYEQYF.

The rearrangement uses TRBV7-8 and TRBJ2-7; possibly TRBD2 for D (6 bases). Germline V gene sequence: CDR1 SGHVS, CDR2 FQNEAQ. The V end lost 0 bases, the J end lost 9 bases, and 15 bases lay between the germline ends. The CDR3 length is 14 residues. Here the CDR3 DNA reads TGTGCCAGCAGCTTAGCGCCGACCACGGGGGTGCAGTACTTC. Translating it yields CASSLAPTTGVQYF.

The V call is TRBV19, the J call TRBJ2-7; 9 bases line up with TRBD1. The CDR3 sequence is 16 residues long. The ends lost 4 bases at V and 6 bases at J; junction bases unmatched: 13. Germline V gene lookup returns CDR1 LNHDA and CDR2 SQIVND (reference sequence). For the CDR3, the DNA is TGTGCCAGTAGTAACCCCGGGGGACAGGGAACCGGCGAGCAGTACTTC. It codes for CASSNPGGQGTGEQYF.

V is TRBV9 and J is TRBJ1-2; D is unclear. Trimming left V 3 bases short and J 3 bases short, with 6 bases between. In germline, CDR1 is SGDLS, CDR2 YYNGEE. The CDR3 is 12 residues long. The CDR3 sequence is CASSASDYGYTF. DNA of the CDR3: TGTGCCAGCAGCGCTTCGGACTATGGCTACACCTTC. The full variable domain, completed using reference TRBV9 and TRBJ1-2, is DSGVTQTPKHLITATGQRVTLRCSPRSGDLSVYWYQQSLDQGLQFLIQYYNGEERAKGNILERFSAQQFPDLHSELNLSSLELGDSALYFCASSASDYGYTFGSGTRLTVV.

This rearrangement joins TRBV4-1 to TRBJ2-5; 7 positions agree with TRBD1. Germline CDR1 reads MGHRA; CDR2 reads YSYEKL. After removal of 1 base from V and 2 bases from J, the junction contained 4 bases not matched to a gene. The CDR3 runs to 15 residues. CDR3 bases: TGCGCCAGCAGCCAAGGGCAGGGGGAGCAAGAGACCCAGTACTTC. This codes for CASSQGQGEQETQYF.

This chain joins TRBV18 and TRBJ1-3; possible D gene TRBD1, 5 bases. The CDR3 contains 15 residues. Looked up from germline, CDR1 is KGHSH and CDR2 is LQKENI. Between the trimmed V and J ends, which lost 0 bases and 2 bases, there was a span of 8 bases. Written as DNA, the CDR3 is TGTGCCAGCTCACCACCTTCCAGGGCTGGAAACACCATATATTTT. Translating it yields CASSPPSRAGNTIYF.

The CDR3 coding sequence is TGCGCCAGCAGCTTGTTTACGGCGAACACTGAAGCTTTCTTT. It specifies CASSLFTANTEAFF. J is TRBJ1-1 and V is TRBV5-1; D gene uncertain. Germline CDR1 and CDR2: SGHRS and YFSETQ. V shed 1 base and J shed 1 base, with 8 bases lying between them. The CDR3 has 14 residues.

The genes are TRBV11-2 and TRBJ1-2, with D unclear. Germline V CDR1 and CDR2: SGHAT, FQNNGV. The CDR3 contains 15 residues. V was pared by 5 bases and J by 5 bases, with 18 bases between. The CDR3, as DNA: TGTGCCAGCAGCCCAACCTTGACCACCGCATATGGCTACACCTTC. Its translation is CASSPTLTTAYGYTF.

The chain couples TRBV19 to TRBJ1-2, with TRBD1 as a possible D gene (5 bases). V was shortened by 4 bases and J by 5 bases, with 14 bases between the two germline ends. The CDR3 sequence is 14 residues long. CDR1 LNHDA and CDR2 SQIVND come from the germline V gene (reference sequence). CDR3: CASSTSGGGYGYTF. DNA for the CDR3: TGTGCCAGTAGTACCTCGGGCGGGGGTTATGGCTACACCTTC.

The genes are TRBV10-1 and TRBJ2-3; 12 bases agree with TRBD2. In germline, CDR1 is WNHNN, CDR2 SYGVQD (reference sequence). V lost 6 bases, J lost 0 bases, and 22 bases stayed unmatched. The CDR3 loop spans 22 amino acids. As DNA, the CDR3 is TGCGCCAGCAGCCCCGAGAGGGCTCCGGAGACTAGCGGGGGATCGAGCACAGATACGCAGTATTTT. It yields the protein CASSPERAPETSGGSSTDTQYF.

The gene calls are TRBV19 and TRBJ1-4; D remains unclear. The CDR3 is made up of 14 amino acids. V lost 5 bases, J lost 0 bases, and 7 bases lay in between. Germline values: CDR1 LNHDA, CDR2 SQIVND (reference sequence). CDR3 loop: CASSPGATNEKLFF. Here the CDR3 DNA reads TGTGCCAGTAGTCCTGGGGCAACTAATGAAAAACTGTTTTTT.

The V call is TRBV6-5, the J call TRBJ1-2; D is unclear. V was shortened by 8 bases and J by 8 bases, with 12 bases between the two germline ends. This CDR3 is built from 11 residues. Germline CDR1 and CDR2: MNHEY and SVGAGI. The CDR3 sequence is CASRAPAGYTF. The CDR3 nucleotides read TGTGCCAGCCGGGCACCGGCCGGCTACACCTTC.

This rearrangement joins TRBV4-1 to TRBJ1-3; the D gene is possibly TRBD1 (6 bases). The CDR3 spans 17 residues. Deletions cut 6 bases from V and 4 bases from J, with 22 bases between. Germline assignment: CDR1 MGHRA and CDR2 YSYEKL. The DNA of the CDR3 is TGCGCCAGCAGTTCGGGCGTCGGCAGAACAGGGGGAAACACCATATATTTT. Translating gives CASSSGVGRTGGNTIYF.

DNA for the CDR3: TGTGCCAGCAGCCCTGGGACTAGCAACCATGAGCAGTTCTTC. It is translated as CASSPGTSNHEQFF. The V gene is TRBV5-4, the J gene TRBJ2-1; 9 bases agree with TRBD2. The germline CDR1 and CDR2 sequences are SGHNT and YYREEE (reference sequence). The CDR3 runs 14 residues. Trimming cost V 4 bases and J 8 bases; bases outside gene matches: 7.